The sequence of this T cell receptor (beta chain) was determined in a study of blood T cell repertoires in COVID-19. Study background: PBMCs, B-cell-depleted T cells, or T cells provided the cDNA or gDNA that made up the material.

Measured with immunoSEQ multiplex PCR; TCRdb has only the in-frame clones, and not every one. The sample has about 480,000 clones, about nine tenths seen once. This clone was seen more than once but under ten times. The CDR3 extends over 17 amino acids. V was cut by 3 bases and J by 0 bases, with 18 bases left in between. Sample: PBMCs or T cells enriched from blood (not recorded which). This TCR was sampled from a woman aged 55-70 years who had recovered from COVID-19. The chain has TRBV23-1 and TRBJ2-7, with a weak D call TRBD1 (5 bases). Being an ORF, TRBV23-1 has a function that is uncertain. This CDR3 reads CASSHTPGNLSSYEQYV. The CDR3 nucleotides read TGCGCCAGCAGTCACACCCCAGGGAACCTGAGCTCCTACGAGCAGTACGTC.